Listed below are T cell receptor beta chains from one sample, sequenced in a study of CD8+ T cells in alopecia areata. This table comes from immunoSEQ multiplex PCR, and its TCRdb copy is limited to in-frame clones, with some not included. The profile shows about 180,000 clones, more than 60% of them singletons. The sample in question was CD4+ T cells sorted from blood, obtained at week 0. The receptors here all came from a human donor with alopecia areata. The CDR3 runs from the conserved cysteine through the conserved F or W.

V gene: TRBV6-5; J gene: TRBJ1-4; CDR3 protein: CASSYSGETNEKLFF
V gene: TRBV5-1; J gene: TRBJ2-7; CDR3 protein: CASSLPDRHEQYF
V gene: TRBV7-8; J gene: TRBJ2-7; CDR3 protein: CASSPTRAGGDYEQYF
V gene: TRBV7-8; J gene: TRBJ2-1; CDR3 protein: CASSRGADPQFNEQFF
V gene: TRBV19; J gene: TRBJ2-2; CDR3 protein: CASGFQGNTGELFF
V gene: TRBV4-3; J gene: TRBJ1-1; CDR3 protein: CASSQETNTEAFF
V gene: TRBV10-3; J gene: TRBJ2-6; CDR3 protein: CAISESGAGANVLTF
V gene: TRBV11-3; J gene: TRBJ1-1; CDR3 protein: CASSSTGYGTEAFF
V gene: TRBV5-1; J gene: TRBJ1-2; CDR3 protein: CASSLDLRNYGYTF
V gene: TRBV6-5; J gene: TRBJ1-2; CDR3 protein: CASSTTGGGYGYTF
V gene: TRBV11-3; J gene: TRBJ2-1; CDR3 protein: CASSLGTTAGGPYEQFF
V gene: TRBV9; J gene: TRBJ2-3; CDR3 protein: CASRSGGTDTQYF
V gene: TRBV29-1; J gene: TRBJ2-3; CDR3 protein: CSVEEKADTHYF
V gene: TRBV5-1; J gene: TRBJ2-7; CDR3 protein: CASSLNPYSYEQYF
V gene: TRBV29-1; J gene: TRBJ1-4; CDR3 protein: CSVEQTGAGEKLFF
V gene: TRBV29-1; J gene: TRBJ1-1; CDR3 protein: CSVEDLEGTEAFF
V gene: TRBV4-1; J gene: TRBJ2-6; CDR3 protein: CASSHSGANVLTF
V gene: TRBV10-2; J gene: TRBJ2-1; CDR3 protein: CASSALGNEQFF
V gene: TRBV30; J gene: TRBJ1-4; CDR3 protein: CAWGSNEKLFF
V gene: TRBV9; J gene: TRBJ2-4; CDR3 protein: CASSVTAMGNIQYF
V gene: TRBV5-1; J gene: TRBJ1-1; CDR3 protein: CASSLASGGNTEAFF
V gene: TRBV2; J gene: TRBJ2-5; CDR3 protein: CASRRVRQETQYF
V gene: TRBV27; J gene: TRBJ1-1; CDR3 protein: CASSSRTGSIKIGAFF
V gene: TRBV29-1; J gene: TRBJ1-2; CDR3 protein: CSVTSRFHGYTF
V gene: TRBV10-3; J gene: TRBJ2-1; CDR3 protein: CAISEFENNEQFF
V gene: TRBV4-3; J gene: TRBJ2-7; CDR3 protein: CASSQDLETGDYEQYF
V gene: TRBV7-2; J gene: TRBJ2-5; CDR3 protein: CASRTTGVQETQYF
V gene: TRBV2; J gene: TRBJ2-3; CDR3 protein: CASSDGSTDTQYF
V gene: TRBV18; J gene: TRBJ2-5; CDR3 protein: CASSPPTGTKYGETQYF
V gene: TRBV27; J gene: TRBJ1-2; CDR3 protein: CASRDRGRVGYTF
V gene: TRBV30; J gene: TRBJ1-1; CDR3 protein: CACAGQGRPEAFF
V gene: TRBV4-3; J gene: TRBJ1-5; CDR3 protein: CASSQDWAGVQPQHF
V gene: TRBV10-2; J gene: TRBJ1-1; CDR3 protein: CASSKTGGANTEAFF
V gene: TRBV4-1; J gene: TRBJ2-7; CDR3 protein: CASGQKYEQYF
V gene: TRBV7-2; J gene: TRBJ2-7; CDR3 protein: CASSLGYVSEQYF
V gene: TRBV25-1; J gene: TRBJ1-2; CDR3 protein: CASSEYDSYGYTF
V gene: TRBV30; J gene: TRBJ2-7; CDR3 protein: CAWIKGSEQYF